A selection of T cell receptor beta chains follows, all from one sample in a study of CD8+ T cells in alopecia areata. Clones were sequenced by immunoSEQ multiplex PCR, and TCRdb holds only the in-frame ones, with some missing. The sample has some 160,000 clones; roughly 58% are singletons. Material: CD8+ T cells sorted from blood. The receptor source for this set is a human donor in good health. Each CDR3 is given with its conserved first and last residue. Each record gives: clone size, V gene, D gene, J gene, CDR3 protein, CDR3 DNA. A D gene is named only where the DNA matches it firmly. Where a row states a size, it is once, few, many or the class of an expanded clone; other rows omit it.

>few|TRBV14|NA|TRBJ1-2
CASSRAESYGYTF
TGTGCCAGCAGCCGGGCAGAGAGCTATGGCTACACCTTC
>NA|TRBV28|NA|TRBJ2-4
CASSLLATKNIQYF
TGTGCCAGCAGTTTATTGGCCACAAAAAACATTCAGTACTTC
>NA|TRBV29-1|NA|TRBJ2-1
CSVETGEGSYNEQFF
TGCAGCGTTGAGACAGGGGAGGGGTCCTACAATGAGCAGTTCTTC
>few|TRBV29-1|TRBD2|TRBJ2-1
CSVEREGRGSYNEQFF
TGCAGCGTGGAACGGGAGGGCCGAGGGTCCTACAATGAGCAGTTCTTC
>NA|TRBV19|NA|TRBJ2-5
CASSGTDSYQETQYF
TGTGCCAGTAGTGGGACCGATTCGTACCAAGAGACCCAGTACTTC
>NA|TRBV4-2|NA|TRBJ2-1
CASSQDEREDRDEQFF
TGTGCCAGCAGCCAAGATGAGCGGGAGGACAGGGATGAGCAGTTCTTC
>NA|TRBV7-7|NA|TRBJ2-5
CASSPEVSEETQYF
TGTGCTAGCAGCCCCGAGGTGTCGGAAGAGACCCAGTACTTC
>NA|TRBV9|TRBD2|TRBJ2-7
CASSTTGLTTYEQYF
TGTGCCAGCAGCACTACGGGACTAACAACCTACGAGCAGTACTTC
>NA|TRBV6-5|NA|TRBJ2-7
CASHRGDYEQYF
TGTGCCAGCCATAGGGGGGATTACGAGCAGTACTTC
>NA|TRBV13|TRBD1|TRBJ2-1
CASSRGQGAYNEQFF
TGTGCCAGCAGCAGGGGACAGGGGGCTTACAATGAGCAGTTCTTC
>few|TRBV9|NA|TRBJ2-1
CASSVGAAVTYNEQFF
TGTGCCAGCAGCGTAGGAGCGGCAGTGACCTACAATGAGCAGTTCTTC
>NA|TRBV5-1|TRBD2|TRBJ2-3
CASSTRTSGNTDTQYF
TGCGCCAGCAGCACCCGGACTAGCGGGAATACAGATACGCAGTATTTT
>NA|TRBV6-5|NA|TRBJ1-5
CASSTGNSNQPQHF
TGTGCCAGCAGTACAGGGAATAGCAATCAGCCCCAGCATTTT
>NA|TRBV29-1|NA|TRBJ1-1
CSVPVRGGGLNTEAFF
TGCAGCGTTCCAGTGCGGGGGGGCGGGTTGAACACTGAAGCTTTCTTT
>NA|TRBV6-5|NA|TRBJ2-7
CASSYSIWTATYEQYF
TGTGCCAGCAGTTACTCGATTTGGACAGCTACCTACGAGCAGTACTTC
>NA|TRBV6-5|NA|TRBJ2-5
CASQHREETQYF
TGTGCCAGCCAACACAGGGAAGAGACCCAGTACTTC
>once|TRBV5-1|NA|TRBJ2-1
CASSPAWTYNEQFF
TGCGCCAGCAGCCCGGCCTGGACGTACAATGAGCAGTTCTTC
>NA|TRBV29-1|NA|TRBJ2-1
CSVESEGHRNEQFF
TGCAGCGTTGAATCGGAGGGCCATCGGAATGAGCAGTTCTTC
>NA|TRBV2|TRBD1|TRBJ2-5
CASSGDRVGGETQYF
TGTGCCAGCAGTGGGGACAGGGTAGGAGGAGAGACCCAGTACTTC
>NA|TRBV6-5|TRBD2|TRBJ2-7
CASSNGLAGDEQYF
TGTGCCAGCAGCAACGGACTAGCGGGAGACGAGCAGTACTTC
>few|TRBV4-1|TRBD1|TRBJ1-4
CASSQAQTGLIEKLFF
TGCGCCAGCAGCCAAGCCCAGACAGGGCTGATAGAAAAACTGTTTTTT
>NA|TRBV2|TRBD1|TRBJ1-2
CASNGEQGTNYGYTF
TGTGCCAGCAATGGAGAACAGGGGACTAACTATGGCTACACCTTC
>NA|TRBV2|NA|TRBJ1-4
CAGSRDVAVNEKLFF
TGTGCCGGGTCTAGGGATGTCGCCGTGAATGAAAAACTGTTTTTT
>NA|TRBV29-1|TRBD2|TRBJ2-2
CSVEAKLAGARELFF
TGCAGCGTTGAAGCCAAACTAGCGGGAGCACGGGAGCTGTTTTTT
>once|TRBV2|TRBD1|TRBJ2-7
CASAKGTGNSYEQYF
TGTGCCAGCGCCAAAGGGACAGGGAACTCCTACGAGCAGTACTTC
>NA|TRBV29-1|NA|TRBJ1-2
CSVQDRYGYTF
TGCAGCGTTCAGGACAGATATGGCTACACCTTC
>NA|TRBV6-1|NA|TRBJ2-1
CASSEVGFRNEQFF
TGTGCCAGCAGTGAAGTGGGGTTTCGAAATGAGCAGTTCTTC
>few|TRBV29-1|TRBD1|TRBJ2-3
CSVVQGATDTQYF
TGCAGCGTTGTCCAGGGGGCCACAGATACGCAGTATTTT
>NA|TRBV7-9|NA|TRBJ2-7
CASSFDYEQYF
TGTGCCAGCAGCTTCGACTACGAGCAGTACTTC
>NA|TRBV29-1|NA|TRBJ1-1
CSVERVNPNTEAFF
TGCAGCGTTGAGAGGGTAAACCCGAACACTGAAGCTTTCTTT
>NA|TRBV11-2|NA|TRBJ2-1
CASSFPGARANEQFF
TGTGCCAGCAGCTTTCCGGGCGCACGGGCCAATGAGCAGTTCTTC
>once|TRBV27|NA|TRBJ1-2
CASRGEGEYGYTF
TGTGCCAGCAGGGGTGAGGGTGAATATGGCTACACCTTC
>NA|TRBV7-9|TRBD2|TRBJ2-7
CASSSTLGLARYEQYF
TGTGCCAGCAGCTCAACCCTCGGACTAGCCCGCTACGAGCAGTACTTC
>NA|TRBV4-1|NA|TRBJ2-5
CASSQGAADSGTQYF
TGCGCCAGCAGCCAAGGCGCAGCGGACTCGGGGACCCAGTACTTC
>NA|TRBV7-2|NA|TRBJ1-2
CASTGDQNGYTF
TGTGCCAGCACCGGGGATCAAAATGGCTACACCTTC
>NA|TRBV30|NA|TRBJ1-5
CAWSFDSNQPQHF
TGTGCCTGGAGCTTCGATAGCAATCAGCCCCAGCATTTT
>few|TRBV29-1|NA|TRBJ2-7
CSGISGPGEQYF
TGCAGCGGGATATCGGGACCGGGGGAGCAGTACTTC
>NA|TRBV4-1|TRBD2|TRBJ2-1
CASSQDTSGTYNEQFF
TGCGCCAGCAGCCAAGATACTAGCGGGACGTACAATGAGCAGTTCTTC
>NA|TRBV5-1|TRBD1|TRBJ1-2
CASSLGDRSYGYTF
TGCGCCAGCAGCTTGGGGGACAGGTCGTATGGCTACACCTTC
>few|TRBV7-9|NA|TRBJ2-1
CASSLAAENNEQFF
TGTGCCAGCAGCTTAGCGGCCGAGAACAATGAGCAGTTCTTC
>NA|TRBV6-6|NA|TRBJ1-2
CASSYIGDGYTF
TGTGCCAGCAGTTACATTGGGGATGGCTACACCTTC
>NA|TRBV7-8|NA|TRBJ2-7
CASSIQQGVGYEQYF
TGTGCCAGCAGCATCCAACAGGGTGTTGGCTACGAGCAGTACTTC
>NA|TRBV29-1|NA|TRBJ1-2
CSVVELLSYGYTF
TGCAGCGTTGTCGAACTATTATCCTATGGCTACACCTTC
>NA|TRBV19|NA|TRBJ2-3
CASSTDSLWTDTQYF
TGTGCCAGTAGTACCGATTCGCTGTGGACAGATACGCAGTATTTT
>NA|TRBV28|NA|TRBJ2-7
CASSLIATGYEQYF
TGTGCCAGCAGTTTAATTGCCACAGGCTACGAGCAGTACTTC
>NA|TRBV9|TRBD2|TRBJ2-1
CASSEGTSRHNEQFF
TGTGCCAGCAGCGAAGGGACTAGCCGACACAATGAGCAGTTCTTC
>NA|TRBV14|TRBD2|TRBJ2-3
CASSHTGGVADTQYF
TGTGCCAGCAGCCATACGGGAGGGGTCGCAGATACGCAGTATTTT